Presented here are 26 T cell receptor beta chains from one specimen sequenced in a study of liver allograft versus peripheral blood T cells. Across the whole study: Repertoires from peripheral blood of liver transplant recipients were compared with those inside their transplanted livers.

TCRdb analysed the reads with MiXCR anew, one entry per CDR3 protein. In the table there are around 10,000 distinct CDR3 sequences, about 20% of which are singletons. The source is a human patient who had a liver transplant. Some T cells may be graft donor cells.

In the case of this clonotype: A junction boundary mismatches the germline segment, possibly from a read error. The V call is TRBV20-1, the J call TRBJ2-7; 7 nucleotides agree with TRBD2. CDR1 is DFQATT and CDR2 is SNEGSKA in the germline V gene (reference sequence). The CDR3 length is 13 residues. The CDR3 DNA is TGCAGTGCTCGAGAGGGAGGGGAGTACGAGCAGTACTTC. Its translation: CSAREGGEYEQYF.

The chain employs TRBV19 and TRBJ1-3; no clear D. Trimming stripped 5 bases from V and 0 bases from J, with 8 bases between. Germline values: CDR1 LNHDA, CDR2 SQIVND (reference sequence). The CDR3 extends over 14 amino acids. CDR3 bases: TGTGCCAGTAGTTCCCTCCGCTCTGGAAACACCATATATTTT. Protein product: CASSSLRSGNTIYF.

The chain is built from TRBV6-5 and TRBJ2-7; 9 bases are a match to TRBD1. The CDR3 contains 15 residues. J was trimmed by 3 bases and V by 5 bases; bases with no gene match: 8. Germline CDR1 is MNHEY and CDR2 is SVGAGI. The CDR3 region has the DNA TGTGCCAGCAGTAACCAACAGGGGGCAGGCTACGAGCAGTACTTC. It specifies CASSNQQGAGYEQYF.

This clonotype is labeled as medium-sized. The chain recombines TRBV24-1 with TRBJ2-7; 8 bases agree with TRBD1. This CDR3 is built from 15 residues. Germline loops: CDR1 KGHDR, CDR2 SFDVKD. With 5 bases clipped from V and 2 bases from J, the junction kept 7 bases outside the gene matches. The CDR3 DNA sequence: TGTGCCACCAGTGCCGGACAGGGCCCGACCTACGAGCAGTACTTC. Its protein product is CATSAGQGPTYEQYF.

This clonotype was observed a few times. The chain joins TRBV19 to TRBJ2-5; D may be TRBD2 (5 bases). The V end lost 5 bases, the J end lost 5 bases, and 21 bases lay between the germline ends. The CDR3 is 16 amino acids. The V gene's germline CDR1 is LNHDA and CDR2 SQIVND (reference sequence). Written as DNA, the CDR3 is TGTGCCAGTAGTTCAGCTAGCTCCTCGGGTGCGGAGACCCAGTACTTC. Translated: CASSSASSSGAETQYF.

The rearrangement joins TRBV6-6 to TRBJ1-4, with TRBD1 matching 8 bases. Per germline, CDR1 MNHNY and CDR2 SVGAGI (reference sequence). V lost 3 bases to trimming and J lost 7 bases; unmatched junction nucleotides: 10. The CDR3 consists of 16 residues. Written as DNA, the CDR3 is TGTGCCAGCAGTTATCCAACAGGGGGTGGTGGTGAAAAACTGTTTTTT. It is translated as CASSYPTGGGGEKLFF.

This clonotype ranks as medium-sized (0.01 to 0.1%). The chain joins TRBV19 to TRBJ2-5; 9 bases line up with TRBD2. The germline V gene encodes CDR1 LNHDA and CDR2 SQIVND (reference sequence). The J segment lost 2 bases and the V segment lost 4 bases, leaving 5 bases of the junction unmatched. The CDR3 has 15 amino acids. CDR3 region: CASSRRLAEQETQYF. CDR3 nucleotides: TGTGCCAGTAGTAGGCGACTAGCGGAACAAGAGACCCAGTACTTC.

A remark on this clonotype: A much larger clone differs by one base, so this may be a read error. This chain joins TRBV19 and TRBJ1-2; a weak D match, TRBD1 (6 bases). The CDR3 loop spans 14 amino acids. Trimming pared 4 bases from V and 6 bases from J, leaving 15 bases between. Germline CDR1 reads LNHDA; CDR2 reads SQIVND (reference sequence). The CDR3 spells CASSTGGGMNGYTF. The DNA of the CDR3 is TGTGCCAGTAGTACCGGAGGGGGTATGAATGGCTACACCTTC. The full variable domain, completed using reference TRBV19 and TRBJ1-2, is DGGITQSPKYLFRKEGQNVTLSCEQNLNHDAMYWYRQDPGQGLRLIYYSQIVNDFQKGDIAEGYSVSREKKESFPLTVTSAQKNPTAFYLCASSTGGGMNGYTFGSGTRLTVV.

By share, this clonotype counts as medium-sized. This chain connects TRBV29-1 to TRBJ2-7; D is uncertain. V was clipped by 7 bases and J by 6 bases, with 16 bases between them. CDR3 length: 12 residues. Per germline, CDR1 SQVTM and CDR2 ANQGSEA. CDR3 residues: CSGTVSSREQYF. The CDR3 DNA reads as TGCAGCGGGACCGTCTCTTCGCGCGAGCAGTACTTC.

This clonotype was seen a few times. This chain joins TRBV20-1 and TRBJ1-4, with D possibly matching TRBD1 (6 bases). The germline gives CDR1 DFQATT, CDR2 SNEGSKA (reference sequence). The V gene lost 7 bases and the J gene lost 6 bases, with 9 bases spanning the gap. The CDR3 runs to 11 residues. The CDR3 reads CSVEGDEKLFF. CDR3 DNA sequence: TGCAGTGTTGAGGGGGATGAAAAACTGTTTTTT.

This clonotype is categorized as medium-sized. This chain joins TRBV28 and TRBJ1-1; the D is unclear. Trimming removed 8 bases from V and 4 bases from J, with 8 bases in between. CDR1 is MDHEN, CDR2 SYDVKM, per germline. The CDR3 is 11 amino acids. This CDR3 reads CASGHTTEAFF. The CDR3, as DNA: TGTGCCAGCGGGCACACCACTGAAGCTTTCTTT. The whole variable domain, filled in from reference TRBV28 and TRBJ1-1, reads DVKVTQSSRYLVKRTGEKVFLECVQDMDHENMFWYRQDPGLGLRLIYFSYDVKMKEKGDIPEGYSVSREKKERFSLILESASTNQTSMYLCASGHTTEAFFGQGTRLTVV.

CDR3 region: CASSRGSASPLHF. For the CDR3, the DNA is TGTGCCAGCAGCCGAGGGTCGGCTTCACCCCTCCACTTT. The genes are TRBV14 and TRBJ1-6; D gene unclear. This CDR3 is 13 amino acids long. Germline V gives CDR1 SGHDN, CDR2 FVKESK. V lost 4 bases and J 9 bases, leaving 10 bases between the germline ends. Full variable domain (outside the CDR3, taken from reference TRBV14 and TRBJ1-6): EAGVTQFPSHSVIEKGQTVTLRCDPISGHDNLYWYRRVMGKEIKFLLHFVKESKQDESGMPNNRFLAERTGGTYSTLKVQPAELEDSGVYFCASSRGSASPLHFGNGTRLTVT.

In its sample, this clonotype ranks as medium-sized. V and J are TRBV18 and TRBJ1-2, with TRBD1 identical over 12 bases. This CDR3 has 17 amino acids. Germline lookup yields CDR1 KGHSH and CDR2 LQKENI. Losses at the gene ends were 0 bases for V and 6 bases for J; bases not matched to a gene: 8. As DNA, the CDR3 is TGTGCCAGCTCACCACCGGGACAGGGGGCGCCGTTTGATGGCTACACCTTC. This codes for CASSPPGQGAPFDGYTF.

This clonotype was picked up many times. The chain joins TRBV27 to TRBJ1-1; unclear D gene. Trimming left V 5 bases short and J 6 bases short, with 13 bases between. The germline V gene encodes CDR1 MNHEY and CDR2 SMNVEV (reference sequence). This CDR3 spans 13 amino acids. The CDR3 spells CASSPMAFAEAFF. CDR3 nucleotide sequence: TGTGCCAGCAGTCCCATGGCTTTCGCTGAAGCTTTCTTT.

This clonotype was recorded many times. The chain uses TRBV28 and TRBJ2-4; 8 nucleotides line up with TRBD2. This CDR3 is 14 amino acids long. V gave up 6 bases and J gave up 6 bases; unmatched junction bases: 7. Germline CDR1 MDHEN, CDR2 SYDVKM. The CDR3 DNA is TGTGCCAGCAGCCACCGGGGGGGTAGAAACATTCAGTACTTC. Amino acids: CASSHRGGRNIQYF. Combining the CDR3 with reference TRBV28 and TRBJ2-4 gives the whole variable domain DVKVTQSSRYLVKRTGEKVFLECVQDMDHENMFWYRQDPGLGLRLIYFSYDVKMKEKGDIPEGYSVSREKKERFSLILESASTNQTSMYLCASSHRGGRNIQYFGAGTRLSVL.

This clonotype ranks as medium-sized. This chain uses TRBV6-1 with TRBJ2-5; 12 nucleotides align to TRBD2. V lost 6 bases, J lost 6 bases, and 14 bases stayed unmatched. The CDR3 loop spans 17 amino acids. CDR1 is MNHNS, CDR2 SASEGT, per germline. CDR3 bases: TGTGCCAGCAGGTGGGGGGCTAGCGGGGGGGTGCCAAAGACCCAGTACTTC. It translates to CASRWGASGGVPKTQYF.

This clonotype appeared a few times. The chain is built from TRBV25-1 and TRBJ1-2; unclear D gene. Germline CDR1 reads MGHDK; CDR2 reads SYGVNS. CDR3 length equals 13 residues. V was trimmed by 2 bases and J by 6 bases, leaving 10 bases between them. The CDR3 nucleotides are TGTGCCAGCAGTGAAAATGTGCTAGATGGCTACACCTTC. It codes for CASSENVLDGYTF.

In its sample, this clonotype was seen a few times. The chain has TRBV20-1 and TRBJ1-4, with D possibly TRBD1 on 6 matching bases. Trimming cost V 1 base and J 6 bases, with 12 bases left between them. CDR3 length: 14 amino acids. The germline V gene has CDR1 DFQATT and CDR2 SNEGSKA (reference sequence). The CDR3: CSARVTGLYEKLFF. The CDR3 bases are TGCAGTGCTAGAGTTACAGGGCTGTATGAAAAACTGTTTTTT.

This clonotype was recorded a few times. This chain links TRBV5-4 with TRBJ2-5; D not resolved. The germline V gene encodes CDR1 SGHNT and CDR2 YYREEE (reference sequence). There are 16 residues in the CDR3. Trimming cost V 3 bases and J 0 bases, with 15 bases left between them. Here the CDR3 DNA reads TGTGCCAGCAGCTCCGTGACGATTGTAAACCAAGAGACCCAGTACTTC. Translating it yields CASSSVTIVNQETQYF.

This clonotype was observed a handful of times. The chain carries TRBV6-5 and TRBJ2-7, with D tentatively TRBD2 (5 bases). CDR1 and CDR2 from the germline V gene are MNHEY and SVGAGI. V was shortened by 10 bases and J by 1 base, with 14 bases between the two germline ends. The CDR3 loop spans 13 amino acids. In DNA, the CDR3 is TGTGCCACGGAAGAGAGCGGATCCTACGAGCAGTACTTC. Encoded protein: CATEESGSYEQYF.

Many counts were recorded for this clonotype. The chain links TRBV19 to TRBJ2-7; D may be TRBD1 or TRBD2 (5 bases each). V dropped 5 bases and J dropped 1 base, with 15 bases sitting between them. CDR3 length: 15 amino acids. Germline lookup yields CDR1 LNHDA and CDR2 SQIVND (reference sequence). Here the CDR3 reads CASSGRRGRSYEQYF. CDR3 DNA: TGTGCCAGTAGTGGGCGCCGGGGCCGATCCTACGAGCAGTACTTC.

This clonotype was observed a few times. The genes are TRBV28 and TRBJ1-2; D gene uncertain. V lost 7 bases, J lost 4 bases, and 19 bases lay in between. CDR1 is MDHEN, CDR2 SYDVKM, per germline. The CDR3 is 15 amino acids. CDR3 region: CASTPPPLEIYGYTF. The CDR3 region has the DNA TGTGCCAGCACCCCCCCCCCACTGGAAATCTATGGCTACACCTTC.

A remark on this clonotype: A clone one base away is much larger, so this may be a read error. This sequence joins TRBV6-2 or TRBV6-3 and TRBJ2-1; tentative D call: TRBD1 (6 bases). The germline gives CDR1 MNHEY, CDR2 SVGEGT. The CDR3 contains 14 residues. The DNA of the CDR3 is TGTGCCAGCAGTTACGGCAGGGGCAACAACGAGCAGTTCTTC. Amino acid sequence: CASSYGRGNNEQFF.

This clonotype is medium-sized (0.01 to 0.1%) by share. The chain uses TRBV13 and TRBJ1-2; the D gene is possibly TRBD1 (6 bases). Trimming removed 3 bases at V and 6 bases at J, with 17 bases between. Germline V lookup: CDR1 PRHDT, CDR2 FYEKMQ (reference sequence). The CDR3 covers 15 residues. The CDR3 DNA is TGTGCCAGCAGCTTTGGTGCCCGGCAGGGGCATGGCTACACCTTC. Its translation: CASSFGARQGHGYTF.

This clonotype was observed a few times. The CDR3 coding sequence is TGTGCCAGCAGTTTAAGGACCGGGGAGCTGTTTTTT. Translation: CASSLRTGELFF. The chain is built from TRBV28 and TRBJ2-2, with D unclear. The ends were cut back, 2 bases at V and 5 bases at J, with 3 bases in the middle. Germline values: CDR1 MDHEN, CDR2 SYDVKM. CDR3 length: 12 amino acids. The full variable domain, its missing parts supplied by reference TRBV28 and TRBJ2-2, is DVKVTQSSRYLVKRTGEKVFLECVQDMDHENMFWYRQDPGLGLRLIYFSYDVKMKEKGDIPEGYSVSREKKERFSLILESASTNQTSMYLCASSLRTGELFFGEGSRLTVL.

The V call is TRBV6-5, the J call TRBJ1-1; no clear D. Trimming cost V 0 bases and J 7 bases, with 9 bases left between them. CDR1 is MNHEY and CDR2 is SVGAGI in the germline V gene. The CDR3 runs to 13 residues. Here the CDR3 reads CASSYSGSFEAFF. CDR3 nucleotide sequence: TGTGCCAGCAGTTACTCAGGATCTTTTGAAGCTTTCTTT.